This TCR beta chain came from a study of OX40 agonist ivuxolimab in advanced cancers. This CDR3 region has 13 residues. Trimming pared 5 bases from V and 8 bases from J, leaving 15 bases between. Germline V gives CDR1 MNHEY, CDR2 SMNVEV (reference sequence). The table lists this clone with a count of one. This table comes from immunoSEQ multiplex PCR, and its TCRdb copy is limited to in-frame clones, with some not included. The sample holds roughly 56,000 clones, over 80% seen once. This TCR was recovered from an adult with an advanced solid tumor such as melanoma, head and neck, liver or kidney cancer. Sequenced here: CD4+ or CD8+ T cells sorted from blood, sampled in a trial of the OX40 agonist ivuxolimab. J is TRBJ1-2 and V is TRBV27; no definite D call. CDR3: CASSPGRIGGYTF. DNA for the CDR3: TGTGCCAGCAGTCCCGGGAGGATTGGGGGCTACACCTTC.